This T cell receptor (beta chain) emerged from a study of blood T cells in healthy people across ages. Individuals who donated were healthy Caucasians from Russia aged roughly 6 to 95. Comments on this clonotype: What it binds is not known.

Study-level findings and limits: Researchers said unsorted PBMCs prevented a conclusive naive versus antigen-experienced comparison.

It was with a sample-barcoded 5' primer and a J-beta primer mix that a second PCR of roughly 6 to 11 cycles was run. TCRdb re-called the 5' RACE reads through MiXCR, storing one row per CDR3 protein. In the table there are about 800,000 distinct CDR3 sequences, roughly 60% of which are singletons. CDR1 is SGHRS and CDR2 is YFSETQ in the germline V gene. The CDR3 contains 14 residues. Sample: blood. The clonotype comes from a man aged 25 to 40 in good health. The J gene is TRBJ2-5, the V gene TRBV5-1, with D unresolved. The J call may be mistaken, given a closer DNA end match to TRBJ2-7. This chain's CDR3 is CASSFRLDGSEQYF. The CDR3 bases are TGCGCCAGCAGCTTCCGGCTAGATGGGTCCGAGCAGTACTTC.